Described below is a single TCR beta chain sequence and its context. Authors' methods: Counts of nucleated cells, estimated from reference gene primer amplification, were obtained. Assay: immunoSEQ multiplex PCR; the TCRdb copy retains only in-frame clones and omits some. The DNA gave D and trimming, while V, J and clone size come from that table. The sample holds almost 250,000 clones, around 86% seen once. The data were obtained in a study of blood T cell repertoires in COVID-19. Study details: The cDNA or gDNA used as material had been derived from T cells, B-cell-depleted T cells, or PBMCs.

Trimming took 1 base from V and 5 from J, leaving 20 bases between them. Germline lookup yields CDR1 LNHDA and CDR2 SQIVND (reference sequence). CDR3 length: 17 residues. The rearrangement links TRBV19 to TRBJ1-2; D ambiguous. The TCR comes from a woman aged 55-69 years who had recovered from COVID-19. What was sequenced was peripheral blood. The CDR3 DNA reads TGTGCCAGTAGTATAGGAAGTCGGGTGGAATTCTCATATGGCTACACCTTC. This encodes CASSIGSRVEFSYGYTF.